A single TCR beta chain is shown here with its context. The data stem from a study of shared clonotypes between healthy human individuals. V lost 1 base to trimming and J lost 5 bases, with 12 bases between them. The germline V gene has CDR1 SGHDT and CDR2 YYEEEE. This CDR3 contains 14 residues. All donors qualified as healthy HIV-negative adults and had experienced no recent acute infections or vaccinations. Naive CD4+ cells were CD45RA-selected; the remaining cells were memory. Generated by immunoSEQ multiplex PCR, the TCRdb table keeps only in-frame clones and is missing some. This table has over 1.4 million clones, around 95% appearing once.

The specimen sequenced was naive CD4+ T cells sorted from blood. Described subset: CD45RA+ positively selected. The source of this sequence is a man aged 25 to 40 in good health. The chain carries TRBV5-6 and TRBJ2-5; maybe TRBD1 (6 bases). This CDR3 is CASSLSGVGETQYF. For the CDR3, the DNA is TGTGCCAGCAGCTTGTCAGGGGTTGGCGAGACCCAGTACTTC.